The 12 T cell receptor beta chains in this list originate from one sample, sequenced in a study of cytomegalovirus exposure and HLA in healthy donors. A multiplex PCR was run with 60 Vbeta primers and 13 Jbeta primers. Sequenced by immunoSEQ multiplex PCR; TCRdb stores in-frame clones only, minus some. The data hold around 87,000 clones, with over 70% observed a single time. The source material was PBMCs. These receptors all come from a middle-aged man in good health and CMV-seronegative.

V usage is TRBV5-1 and J usage is TRBJ2-7; D perhaps matches TRBD2 (5 bases). The CDR3 loop spans 14 amino acids. The germline gives CDR1 SGHRS, CDR2 YFSETQ. V lost 5 bases, J lost 0 bases, and 12 bases lay in between. In DNA, the CDR3 is TGCGCCAGCAGGCCTCGGGGTAGCTCCTACGAGCAGTACTTC. It encodes CASRPRGSSYEQYF.

The rearrangement links TRBV6-5 to TRBJ1-2; the D is unclear. CDR1 is MNHEY, CDR2 SVGAGI, per germline. V was pared by 0 bases and J by 8 bases, with 13 bases between. The CDR3 runs to 14 residues. CDR3 bases: TGTGCCAGCAGTTACTCGGTCAGGTCCTTAGGCTACACCTTC. Translation gives CASSYSVRSLGYTF.

This clone appeared a single time. The V and J genes are TRBV11-2 and TRBJ2-7; D perhaps matches TRBD1 (5 bases). The CDR3 is made up of 12 amino acids. V was trimmed by 1 base and J by 6 bases, leaving 7 bases between them. CDR1 is SGHAT, CDR2 FQNNGV, per germline. The CDR3 here is CASSLVGPEQYF. For the CDR3, the DNA is TGTGCCAGCAGCTTAGTGGGGCCCGAGCAGTACTTC.

Concerning this clone: Given the absence of the conserved phenylalanine or tryptophan at the CDR3 end, a read error is likely. No DNA is shown, since the ends of the CDR3 on it are uncertain; the CDR3 is the one TCRdb lists. The V gene is TRBV6-6, the J gene TRBJ2-2; TRBD1 is the table's D call, not checked against the DNA. Germline loops: CDR1 MNHNY, CDR2 SVGAGI (reference sequence). The CDR3 adds up to 12 amino acids, both ends counted. CDR3 in amino acids: CASSSSRQGQTL.

This clone was seen a handful of times. This rearrangement joins TRBV27 to TRBJ1-5; D ambiguous. The V end lost 5 bases, the J end lost 0 bases, and 17 bases lay between the germline ends. This CDR3 comprises 17 residues. CDR1 is MNHEY, CDR2 SMNVEV, per germline (reference sequence). CDR3 DNA: TGTGCCAGCAGTCTCACTAGACGGGGAAATAGCAATCAGCCCCAGCATTTT. Translating it yields CASSLTRRGNSNQPQHF.

The gene calls are TRBV7-2 and TRBJ2-3; tentatively, D is TRBD2 (5 bases). The CDR3 sequence is 12 residues long. V shed 5 bases and J shed 6 bases, with 9 bases lying between them. Germline-derived CDR1 and CDR2 are SGHTA and FQGNSA. This chain's CDR3 is CASSLQRDTQYF. CDR3 in DNA: TGTGCCAGCAGCCTCCAGCGGGATACGCAGTATTTT.

The genes are TRBV4-2 and TRBJ2-7; the D is unclear. Trimming stripped 0 bases from V and 3 bases from J, with 9 bases between. The germline gives CDR1 LGHNA, CDR2 YNFKEQ. The CDR3 covers 14 residues. This CDR3 reads CASSQELSVYEQYF. The CDR3 DNA is TGTGCCAGCAGCCAAGAATTATCCGTCTACGAGCAGTACTTC.

V usage is TRBV4-3 and J usage is TRBJ2-1; D perhaps matches TRBD2 (7 bases). This CDR3 spans 17 amino acids. The V end was cut by 5 bases, the J end by 6 bases, with 23 bases between. Germline CDR1 LGHNA, CDR2 YSLEER. In DNA form, the CDR3 reads TGCGCCAGCAGCGGGGGGGGCAGGGGTTTTGTTGGCAATGAGCAGTTCTTC. This translates into CASSGGGRGFVGNEQFF.

This rearrangement joins TRBV18 to TRBJ1-2; TRBD1 agrees at 11 bases. The CDR3 loop spans 13 amino acids. The V segment lost 0 bases and the J segment 11 bases; nucleotides outside the gene matches: 2. Germline V gives CDR1 KGHSH, CDR2 LQKENI. CDR3 nucleotides: TGTGCCAGCTCACCACCGGGACAGGGGGTGTACACCTTC. It translates to CASSPPGQGVYTF.

This rearrangement joins TRBV6-1 to TRBJ2-7; 8 bases line up with TRBD1. The CDR3 totals 15 residues. V shed 6 bases, J shed 1 base, and the junction held 8 bases outside the gene matches. Germline values: CDR1 MNHNS, CDR2 SASEGT. The CDR3: CASSVIGQGSYEQYF. CDR3 nucleotides: TGTGCCAGCAGCGTTATAGGACAGGGATCCTACGAGCAGTACTTC.

The chain recombines TRBV7-9 with TRBJ1-2; D gene unclear. The V and J ends lost 5 bases and 10 bases respectively, with 14 bases between them. This CDR3 comprises 12 residues. Germline loops: CDR1 SEHNR, CDR2 FQNEAQ (reference sequence). The DNA for the CDR3 is TGTGCCAGCAGCCCAGATACAGTTTACTACACCTTC. Translated, it gives CASSPDTVYYTF.

This chain uses TRBV6-6 with TRBJ1-1; 7 bases align to TRBD1. V lost 7 bases and J lost 4; bases outside the gene matches: 9. The V gene's germline CDR1 is MNHNY and CDR2 SVGAGI (reference sequence). This CDR3 is built from 14 residues. CDR3 protein: CASTEQPGGTEAFF. As DNA, the CDR3 is TGTGCCAGCACTGAACAGCCAGGGGGCACTGAAGCTTTCTTT.